The sequence of this TCR beta chain was determined in a study of blood T cell repertoires in COVID-19. In germline, CDR1 is KGHSH, CDR2 LQKENI. The CDR3 length is 13 residues. Trimming stripped 2 bases from V and 3 bases from J, with 7 bases between. TCRdb's copy holds only in-frame clones and misses some; the assay was immunoSEQ multiplex PCR. The sample contains 150,000 or so clones, roughly nine tenths of which appear only once. With regard to this clone: Other DNA sequences from this sample encode an identical CDR3 as well.

The source is a woman in her 70s with acute or convalescent COVID-19. The specimen sequenced was peripheral blood. The chain combines TRBV18 with TRBJ1-2; D is ambiguous. The CDR3 loop is CASSPGTDYGYTF. DNA for the CDR3: TGTGCCAGCTCACCAGGTACAGACTATGGCTACACCTTC.